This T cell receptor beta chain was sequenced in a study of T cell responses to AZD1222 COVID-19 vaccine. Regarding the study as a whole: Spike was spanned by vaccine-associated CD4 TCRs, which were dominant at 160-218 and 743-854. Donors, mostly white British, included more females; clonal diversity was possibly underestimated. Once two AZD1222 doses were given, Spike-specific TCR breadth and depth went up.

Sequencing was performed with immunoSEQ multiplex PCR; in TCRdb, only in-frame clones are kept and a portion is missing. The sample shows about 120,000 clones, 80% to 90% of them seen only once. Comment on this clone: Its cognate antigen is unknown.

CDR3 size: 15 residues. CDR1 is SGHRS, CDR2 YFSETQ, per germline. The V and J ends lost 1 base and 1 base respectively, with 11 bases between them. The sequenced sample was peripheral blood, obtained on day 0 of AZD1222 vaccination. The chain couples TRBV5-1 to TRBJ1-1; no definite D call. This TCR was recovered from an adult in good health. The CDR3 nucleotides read TGCGCCAGCAGCTTGTCAACGGCAGAGAACACTGAAGCTTTCTTT. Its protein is CASSLSTAENTEAFF.